This section outlines one T cell receptor (beta chain) sequence together with its context. Seattle enrolled patients during active infection and tracked them longitudinally. V lost 1 base to trimming and J lost 4 bases, with 7 bases between them. CDR3 length equals 13 residues. Germline loops: CDR1 SEHNR, CDR2 FQNEAQ (reference sequence). The entry originates in a study of blood T cell repertoires in COVID-19. Study background: From T cells, B-cell-depleted T cells, or PBMCs came the material, which was cDNA or gDNA.

Only in-frame clones appear in the TCRdb table, and some are missing; sequencing was by immunoSEQ multiplex PCR. The sample holds roughly 340,000 clones, 89% seen once. Sequenced: peripheral blood. The rearrangement joins TRBV7-9 to TRBJ1-1; D is uncertain. The clonotype originates from a woman aged 30 to 39 with COVID-19, enrolled during active disease. The CDR3 spells CASSLGPVTEAFF. The CDR3 DNA is TGTGCCAGCAGCTTAGGCCCAGTCACTGAAGCTTTCTTT. Combining the CDR3 with reference TRBV7-9 and TRBJ1-1 gives the whole variable domain DTGVSQNPRHKITKRGQNVTFRCDPISEHNRLYWYRQTLGQGPEFLTYFQNEAQLEKSRLLSDRFSAERPKGSFSTLEIQRTEQGDSAMYLCASSLGPVTEAFFGQGTRLTVV.